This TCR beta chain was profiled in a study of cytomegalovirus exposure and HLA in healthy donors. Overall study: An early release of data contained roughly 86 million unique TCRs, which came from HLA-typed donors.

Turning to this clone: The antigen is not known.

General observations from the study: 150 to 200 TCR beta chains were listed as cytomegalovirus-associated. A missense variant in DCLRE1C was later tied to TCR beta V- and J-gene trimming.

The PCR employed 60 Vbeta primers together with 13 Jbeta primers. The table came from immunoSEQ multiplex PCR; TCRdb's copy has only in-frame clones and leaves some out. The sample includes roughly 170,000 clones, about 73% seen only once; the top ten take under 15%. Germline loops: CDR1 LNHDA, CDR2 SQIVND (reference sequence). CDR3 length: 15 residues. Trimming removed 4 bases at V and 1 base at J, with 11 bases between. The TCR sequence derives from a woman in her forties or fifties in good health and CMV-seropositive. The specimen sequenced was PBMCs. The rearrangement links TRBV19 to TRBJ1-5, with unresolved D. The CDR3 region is CASSNAGRSNQPQHF. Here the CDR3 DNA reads TGTGCCAGTAGTAATGCAGGAAGGAGCAATCAGCCCCAGCATTTT.